One and the same sample provided the 30 T cell receptor beta chains below, sequenced in a study of T-cell memory formation after mild COVID-19 (dated by TCRdb to 2020 to 2023). The receptor library was made with 5' RACE. The sequencer listed for this sample is Illumina NovaSeq 6000. Using fastp trimming at Q25 and MiXCR clonotype assembly, TCRdb reanalyzed the public sequencing data and kept in-frame beta chains. Duplicate CDR3 protein sequences are folded into a single record with the most common DNA and genes. The sample contains about 500,000 distinct CDR3 sequences, about 20% of them found a single time. The leading ten clones occupy about 12% of the sample. Material for sequencing was PBMCs or a T cell subset sorted from them (not recorded which). The source is an adult woman who had mild COVID-19 (a few samples of this study predate the infection). The sample titles of this study are shuffled in the database, so cell type and time point are left out; the donor was told from shared clones.

The chain couples TRBV20-1 to TRBJ2-1, with D hard to call. Germline CDR1 reads DFQATT; CDR2 reads SNEGSKA (reference sequence). The V and J ends lost 5 bases and 7 bases respectively, with 12 bases between them. The length of the CDR3 is 12 residues. The CDR3 sequence is CSAWAFLNEQFF. CDR3 nucleotide sequence: TGCAGTGCTTGGGCCTTTCTTAATGAGCAGTTCTTC.

The CDR3 DNA reads TGTGCCACCAGTGACTCTAGGACAGGGGTCACAAACATTCAGTACTTC. It is translated as CATSDSRTGVTNIQYF. V gene TRBV24-1 combines with J gene TRBJ2-4; TRBD1 matches at 9 bases. The CDR3 is made up of 16 amino acids. Unmatched junction bases numbered 9, after V lost 4 bases and J lost 6 bases. Germline V CDR1 and CDR2: KGHDR, SFDVKD.

The chain employs TRBV11-1 and TRBJ1-6; unclear D gene. Trimming stripped 5 bases from V and 7 bases from J, with 3 bases between. CDR1 is SGHAT and CDR2 is FQDESV in the germline V gene (reference sequence). This CDR3 spans 11 amino acids. The CDR3 nucleotides read TGTGCCAGCAGCGAGAATTCACCCCTCCACTTT. It specifies CASSENSPLHF.

V and J are TRBV20-1 and TRBJ2-3, with 8 bases aligning to TRBD2. The CDR3 contains 17 residues. Trimming removed 3 bases from V and 4 bases from J; junction bases left unmatched: 15. Germline V gives CDR1 DFQATT, CDR2 SNEGSKA (reference sequence). The CDR3 spells CSASGGARTPIADTQYF. The CDR3 DNA reads as TGCAGTGCTAGCGGGGGGGCCCGAACCCCTATCGCAGATACGCAGTATTTT.

The chain uses TRBV12-3 or TRBV12-4 and TRBJ2-5; D could derive from TRBD1 or TRBD2 (5 bases each). The CDR3 totals 14 residues. Trimming removed 3 bases from V and 3 bases from J, with 11 bases in between. In DNA, the CDR3 is TGTGCCAGCAGTTTCGGGGCGGAGAAAGAGACCCAGTACTTC. This sequence encodes CASSFGAEKETQYF.

This clonotype has more than one count but fewer than ten. The rearrangement joins TRBV24-1 to TRBJ1-1; D is unresolved. The CDR3 spans 15 residues. With 9 bases removed from V and 2 bases from J, the gap between germline ends came to 18 bases. Germline V gene lookup returns CDR1 KGHDR and CDR2 SFDVKD. The CDR3 DNA sequence: TGTGCCACCTCAAAAGGGCAGGCGGGAAACACTGAAGCTTTCTTT. Amino acids: CATSKGQAGNTEAFF.

This clonotype was picked up many times. This CDR3 is CASSPQGGPYEQYF. The CDR3 nucleotides read TGTGCCAGCAGCCCACAGGGCGGACCCTACGAGCAGTACTTC. The chain links TRBV7-8 to TRBJ2-7, with D possibly TRBD1 on 6 matching bases. The V and J ends lost 5 bases and 2 bases respectively, with 13 bases between them. The V gene's germline CDR1 is SGHVS and CDR2 FQNEAQ. This CDR3 spans 14 amino acids.

This clonotype showed up just a few times. The V and J genes are TRBV7-2 and TRBJ2-5; the D gene is possibly TRBD2 (5 bases). Per the germline V gene, CDR1 is SGHTA and CDR2 is FQGNSA. Trimming removed 5 bases at V and 0 bases at J, with 19 bases between. CDR3 length equals 17 residues. CDR3 residues: CASSPTPAGGNQETQYF. In DNA form, the CDR3 reads TGTGCCAGCAGCCCGACCCCGGCGGGCGGAAACCAAGAGACCCAGTACTTC. Supplemented by reference TRBV7-2 and TRBJ2-5, the full variable domain reads GAGVSQSPSNKVTEKGKDVELRCDPISGHTALYWYRQSLGQGLEFLIYFQGNSAPDKSGLPSDRFSAERTGGSVSTLTIQRTQQEDSAVYLCASSPTPAGGNQETQYFGPGTRLLVL.

V is TRBV6-1 and J is TRBJ2-2; 11 bases map to TRBD2. The CDR3 spans 16 residues. From germline, CDR1 is MNHNS and CDR2 SASEGT. The ends lost 4 bases at V and 7 bases at J; junction bases unmatched: 8. The CDR3 protein is CASSGGLAGGNGELFF. The CDR3 nucleotides read TGTGCCAGCAGTGGGGGCCTAGCGGGAGGAAACGGGGAGCTGTTTTTT.

The sample holds a few counts of this clonotype. CDR3 DNA sequence: TGTGCCAGCACCTTGACGTCCAATCAGCCCCAGCATTTT. Translating it yields CASTLTSNQPQHF. The chain has TRBV12-3 or TRBV12-4 and TRBJ1-5; D gene ambiguous. The V and J ends lost 7 bases and 3 bases respectively, with 10 bases between them. The CDR3 consists of 13 residues.

The rearrangement joins TRBV24-1 to TRBJ1-5, with D hard to call. Between the trimmed V and J ends, which lost 0 bases and 3 bases, there was a span of 8 bases. Germline V gives CDR1 KGHDR, CDR2 SFDVKD. The CDR3 is 15 residues long. In nucleotides, the CDR3 is TGTGCCACCAGTGATTTGCCCGGGGACAATCAGCCCCAGCATTTT. It encodes CATSDLPGDNQPQHF.

This clonotype has only a few counts. CDR3 region: CASEQGAGNQPQHF. Here the CDR3 DNA reads TGTGCCAGCGAACAGGGGGCTGGCAATCAGCCCCAGCATTTT. The V gene is TRBV2, the J gene TRBJ1-5; 9 nucleotides match TRBD1. J was trimmed by 2 bases and V by 8 bases; bases with no gene match: 4. Per germline, CDR1 SNHLY and CDR2 FYNNEI. The length of the CDR3 is 14 residues.

This clonotype showed up just a few times. The chain uses TRBV18 and TRBJ2-1, with 7 bases identical to TRBD1. V shed 5 bases, J shed 2 bases, and the junction held 6 bases outside the gene matches. Per the germline V gene, CDR1 is KGHSH and CDR2 is LQKENI. This CDR3 is 15 amino acids long. CDR3 loop: CASSADRSPYNEQFF. The CDR3 DNA reads as TGTGCCAGCTCAGCGGACAGGTCACCCTACAATGAGCAGTTCTTC.

This clonotype has a handful of counts. This chain uses TRBV6-1 with TRBJ1-5, with unresolved D. CDR1 and CDR2 (germline): MNHNS, SASEGT. The CDR3 contains 15 residues. V was cut by 2 bases and J by 5 bases, with 13 bases left in between. The CDR3 DNA reads as TGTGCCAGCAGTGAACGTAGGGCATCCGATCAGCCCCAGCATTTT. Translating gives CASSERRASDQPQHF.

This rearrangement joins TRBV5-1 to TRBJ2-7; no reliable D call. CDR1 SGHRS and CDR2 YFSETQ come from the germline V gene. The CDR3 has 16 residues. Trimming removed 0 bases at V and 2 bases at J, with 15 bases between. The CDR3 loop reads CASSLAQAAVPYEQYF. The CDR3 DNA reads TGCGCCAGCAGCTTGGCTCAGGCCGCGGTCCCCTACGAGCAGTACTTC. Based on the CDR3 plus reference TRBV5-1 and TRBJ2-7, the full variable domain is KAGVTQTPRYLIKTRGQQVTLSCSPISGHRSVSWYQQTPGQGLQFLFEYFSETQRNKGNFPGRFSGRQFSNSRSEMNVSTLELGDSALYLCASSLAQAAVPYEQYFGPGTRLTVT.

This clonotype has a handful of counts. The chain employs TRBV5-4 and TRBJ1-6; maybe TRBD1 (5 bases). This CDR3 is built from 15 residues. Trimming removed 4 bases at V and 6 bases at J, with 14 bases between. Germline V gene lookup returns CDR1 SGHNT and CDR2 YYREEE (reference sequence). CDR3 nucleotides: TGTGCCAGCAGCCCCGGGACGGGTACTAATTCACCCCTCCACTTT. This gives the protein CASSPGTGTNSPLHF.

The chain is built from TRBV18 and TRBJ2-2; D is possibly TRBD2 (6 bases). This CDR3 has 12 residues. V dropped 4 bases and J dropped 6 bases, with 6 bases sitting between them. CDR1 is KGHSH and CDR2 is LQKENI in the germline V gene. The CDR3 region has the DNA TGTGCCAGCTCACGGGACTCCGGGGAGCTGTTTTTT. Translated: CASSRDSGELFF.

This clonotype was counted only a few times. CDR3 residues: CASSRATFPEQYF. CDR3 bases: TGTGCCAGCAGTCGAGCCACCTTCCCCGAGCAGTACTTC. The rearrangement joins TRBV27 to TRBJ2-7; unclear D gene. Trimming took 5 bases from V and 6 from J, leaving 14 bases between them. The length of the CDR3 is 13 residues. Per the germline V gene, CDR1 is MNHEY and CDR2 is SMNVEV (reference sequence).

CDR3 loop: CSVVRGVKSRDRGYEQYF. The CDR3 DNA follows: TGCAGCGTTGTGCGGGGGGTAAAATCCCGGGACAGGGGCTACGAGCAGTACTTC. V gene TRBV29-1 combines with J gene TRBJ2-7; 10 bases align to TRBD1. Germline CDR1 reads SQVTM; CDR2 reads ANQGSEA. Trimming removed 4 bases from V and 3 bases from J; junction bases left unmatched: 18. There are 18 residues in the CDR3.

The chain uses TRBV7-9 and TRBJ2-3, with TRBD2 identical over 7 bases. The CDR3 extends over 17 amino acids. Per germline, CDR1 SEHNR and CDR2 FQNEAQ (reference sequence). V was clipped by 5 bases and J by 8 bases; unmatched bases: 19. The CDR3 reads CASSRSPWAGDDFTQYF. Written as DNA, the CDR3 is TGTGCCAGCAGCCGATCCCCTTGGGCGGGGGACGACTTTACGCAGTATTTT.

The V call is TRBV12-3 or TRBV12-4, the J call TRBJ2-1, with 7 bases aligning to TRBD1. Germline trimming cut 8 bases from V and 6 bases from J; bases unmatched to any gene: 7. This CDR3 is built from 13 residues. CDR3 nucleotides: TGTGCCAGCGGCCTAGGGGGCCGCAATGAGCAGTTCTTC. Residues: CASGLGGRNEQFF.

The chain carries TRBV9 and TRBJ1-1; 7 bases agree with TRBD1. Trimming removed 0 bases from V and 0 bases from J; junction bases left unmatched: 5. Germline V lookup: CDR1 SGDLS, CDR2 YYNGEE. The CDR3 is 16 residues long. This chain's CDR3 is CASSVAPGTVNTEAFF. CDR3 coding DNA: TGTGCCAGCAGCGTAGCCCCCGGGACAGTGAACACTGAAGCTTTCTTT.

The rearrangement uses TRBV19 and TRBJ2-3; maybe TRBD1 (6 bases). This CDR3 contains 14 residues. Germline V CDR1 and CDR2: LNHDA, SQIVND (reference sequence). Trimming left V 7 bases short and J 2 bases short, with 13 bases between. The CDR3 protein is CASTPDRTTDTQYF. As DNA, the CDR3 is TGTGCCAGTACCCCTGACAGGACCACAGATACGCAGTATTTT. The variable domain in full, completed from reference TRBV19 and TRBJ2-3, reads DGGITQSPKYLFRKEGQNVTLSCEQNLNHDAMYWYRQDPGQGLRLIYYSQIVNDFQKGDIAEGYSVSREKKESFPLTVTSAQKNPTAFYLCASTPDRTTDTQYFGPGTRLTVL.

The table lists this clonotype with a few counts. The rearrangement joins TRBV12-3 or TRBV12-4 to TRBJ1-4, with 8 bases fitting TRBD1. J gave up 2 bases and V 2 bases, and 4 bases lay outside the gene matches. This CDR3 has 16 amino acids. This CDR3 reads CASSLTRGPTNEKLFF. Written as DNA, the CDR3 is TGTGCCAGCAGTTTAACCAGGGGGCCCACTAATGAAAAACTGTTTTTT.

In its sample, this clonotype was seen a few times. This chain connects TRBV7-2 to TRBJ2-5; D gene uncertain. The CDR3 spans 10 residues. CDR1 and CDR2 (germline): SGHTA, FQGNSA. V was cut by 3 bases and J by 6 bases, with 2 bases left in between. Here the CDR3 DNA reads TGTGCCAGCAGCTTGCAGACCCAGTACTTC. The encoded protein is CASSLQTQYF.

The V gene is TRBV6-2 or TRBV6-3, the J gene TRBJ2-7; 13 nucleotides match TRBD2. There are 17 residues in the CDR3. With V trimmed by 6 bases and J by 3 bases, 11 bases remained unmatched. CDR1 MNHEY and CDR2 SVGEGT come from the germline V gene. CDR3 amino acids: CASRSSGLAGYYYEQYF. CDR3 nucleotide sequence: TGTGCCAGCAGGTCCTCGGGACTAGCGGGATATTACTACGAGCAGTACTTC.

The CDR3 sequence is CASSPLTLAEGETQYF. In DNA form, the CDR3 reads TGTGCCAGCTCACCTCTTACGCTAGCGGAAGGGGAGACCCAGTACTTC. The chain couples TRBV18 to TRBJ2-5; 7 positions agree with TRBD2. The V segment lost 3 bases and the J segment 5 bases; nucleotides outside the gene matches: 12. The CDR3 is 16 amino acids. The germline gives CDR1 KGHSH, CDR2 LQKENI. The variable domain in full, completed from reference TRBV18 and TRBJ2-5, reads NAGVMQNPRHLVRRRGQEARLRCSPMKGHSHVYWYRQLPEEGLKFMVYLQKENIIDESGMPKERFSAEFPKEGPSILRIQQVVRGDSAAYFCASSPLTLAEGETQYFGPGTRLLVL.

CDR3 DNA: TGTGCCAGCAGTTCCTTGGACAGGGACTACGAGCAGTACTTC. Amino acid sequence: CASSSLDRDYEQYF. V gene TRBV6-6 combines with J gene TRBJ2-7, with 8 bases lining up with TRBD1. This CDR3 has 14 residues. Trimming cost V 4 bases and J 3 bases; bases outside gene matches: 5. CDR1 and CDR2 from the germline V gene are MNHNY and SVGAGI (reference sequence).

There are a few counts of this clonotype. V and J are TRBV5-6 and TRBJ2-1; D uncertain. The CDR3 loop spans 12 amino acids. Trimming left V 4 bases short and J 11 bases short, with 13 bases between. Germline CDR1 is SGHDT and CDR2 is YYEEEE. CDR3 nucleotides: TGTGCCAGCAGCCTGGGCTATGGAAAGCAGTTCTTC. Amino acids: CASSLGYGKQFF.

This clonotype was recorded only once. V gene TRBV12-3 or TRBV12-4 combines with J gene TRBJ1-1; 8 positions match TRBD1. J was trimmed by 6 bases and V by 2 bases; bases with no gene match: 8. The CDR3 covers 15 residues. CDR3 nucleotide sequence: TGTGCCAGCAGTTTAAGCAGGGGGCTGATACCTGAAGCTTTCTTT. It is translated as CASSLSRGLIPEAFF.